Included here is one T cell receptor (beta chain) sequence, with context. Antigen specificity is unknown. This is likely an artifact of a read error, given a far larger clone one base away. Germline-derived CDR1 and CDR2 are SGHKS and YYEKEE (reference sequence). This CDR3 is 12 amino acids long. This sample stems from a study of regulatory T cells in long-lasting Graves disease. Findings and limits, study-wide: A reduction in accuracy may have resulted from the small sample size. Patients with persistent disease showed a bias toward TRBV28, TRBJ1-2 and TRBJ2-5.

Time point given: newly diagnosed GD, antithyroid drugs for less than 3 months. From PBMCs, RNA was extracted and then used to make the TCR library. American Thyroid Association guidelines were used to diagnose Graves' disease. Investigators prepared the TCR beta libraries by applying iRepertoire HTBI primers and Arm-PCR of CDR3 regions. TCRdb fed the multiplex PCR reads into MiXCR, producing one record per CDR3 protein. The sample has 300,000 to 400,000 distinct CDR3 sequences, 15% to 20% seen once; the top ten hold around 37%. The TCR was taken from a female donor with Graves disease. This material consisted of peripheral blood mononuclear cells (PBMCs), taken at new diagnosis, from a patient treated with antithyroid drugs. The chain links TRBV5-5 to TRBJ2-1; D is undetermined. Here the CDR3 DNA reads TGCGCCAGCAGCCCGGCTTACAATGAGAAGTTCTTC. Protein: CASSPAYNEKFF.